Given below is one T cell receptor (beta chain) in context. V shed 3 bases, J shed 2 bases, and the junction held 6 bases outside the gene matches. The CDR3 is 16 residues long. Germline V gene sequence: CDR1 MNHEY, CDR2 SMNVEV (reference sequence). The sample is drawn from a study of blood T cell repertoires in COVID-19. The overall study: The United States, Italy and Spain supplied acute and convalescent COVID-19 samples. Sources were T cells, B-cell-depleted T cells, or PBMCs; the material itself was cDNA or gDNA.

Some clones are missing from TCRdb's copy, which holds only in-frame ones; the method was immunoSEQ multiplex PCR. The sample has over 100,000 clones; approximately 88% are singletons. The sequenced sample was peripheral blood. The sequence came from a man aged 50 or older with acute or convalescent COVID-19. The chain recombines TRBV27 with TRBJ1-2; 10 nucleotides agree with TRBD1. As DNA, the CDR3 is TGTGCCAGCAGTTTGCGAAGGACAGGGGGGAACTATGGCTACACCTTC. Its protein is CASSLRRTGGNYGYTF.